The clone carrying this T cell receptor beta chain was counted a few times. What it recognizes is unknown. The CDR3 sequence is 16 residues long. Trimming cost V 5 bases and J 5 bases; bases outside gene matches: 10. Germline CDR1 reads DFQATT; CDR2 reads SNEGSKA (reference sequence). The iRepertoire nested amplicon-rescue multiplex PCR amplified TCR alpha and beta CDR3s from RNA. TCRdb independently ran MiXCR on the multiplex PCR reads; one entry per CDR3 protein. The profile shows 93,000 or so distinct CDR3 sequences, around 29% of them singletons. The data are from a study of glioma-infiltrating T cells. Findings and caveats of the study: Gliomas, especially low-grade, showed above-expected tissue-blood divergence; non-neoplastic patients showed below.

Input material: glioma tissue, nonneoplastic brain tissue, or PBMCs (not recorded which). The V and J genes are TRBV20-1 and TRBJ2-7, with TRBD2 matching 15 bases. The receptor was derived from a human donor with low-grade glioma or glioblastoma, undergoing nonglioma brain surgery, or in good health (not recorded which). CDR3 coding DNA: TGCAGTGCTCAGGCGGGGACTAGCGGGGGGTTGCACGAGCAGTACTTC. Its protein is CSAQAGTSGGLHEQYF.